These T cell receptor beta chains were read from a single sample in a study of T cells in localized non-small cell lung cancer. Repertoires were generated with immunoSEQ multiplex PCR, while TCRdb's copy carries only in-frame clones and drops some. Among over a thousand clones listed, around 20% were seen once. Sequenced material: lung tumor tissue, taken before any cancer treatment. The receptor source for this set is a man aged 40 to 70 with stage III squamous cell lung carcinoma. Each CDR3 is given without its conserved first and last residue. Each record gives: CDR3 protein, CDR3 length, V gene, D gene. A D gene is named only where the DNA matches it firmly.

CDR3 protein: ASISHNEQF
CDR3 length: 9
V gene: TRBV19
D gene: -

CDR3 protein: ASSIGGKSNQPQH
CDR3 length: 13
V gene: TRBV19
D gene: -

CDR3 protein: ASSAPSGGRTDTQY
CDR3 length: 14
V gene: TRBV9
D gene: TRBD2

CDR3 protein: ATLDDNEQF
CDR3 length: 9
V gene: TRBV19
D gene: -

CDR3 protein: SVSRGGYATGELF
CDR3 length: 13
V gene: TRBV29-1
D gene: -

CDR3 protein: ASSAGKDRVGETQY
CDR3 length: 14
V gene: TRBV11-3
D gene: TRBD1

CDR3 protein: ASSRQSRTDTQY
CDR3 length: 12
V gene: TRBV19
D gene: -

CDR3 protein: ASSLDGGREETQY
CDR3 length: 13
V gene: TRBV11-3
D gene: -

CDR3 protein: ASSVEPQDEQY
CDR3 length: 11
V gene: TRBV9
D gene: -

CDR3 protein: ASTRTGTNEKLF
CDR3 length: 12
V gene: TRBV28
D gene: TRBD1

CDR3 protein: ASTIGGQGGYT
CDR3 length: 11
V gene: TRBV19
D gene: -

CDR3 protein: ASSQDRAGRPQH
CDR3 length: 12
V gene: TRBV28
D gene: TRBD1

CDR3 protein: ASSLVQGAPNEKLF
CDR3 length: 14
V gene: TRBV18
D gene: TRBD1

CDR3 protein: AISEWAGPNTEAF
CDR3 length: 13
V gene: TRBV10-3
D gene: -

CDR3 protein: ASSLPSGGAHNEQF
CDR3 length: 14
V gene: TRBV11-3
D gene: TRBD2

CDR3 protein: ASSQDSGVYYGYT
CDR3 length: 13
V gene: TRBV4-1
D gene: -

CDR3 protein: ASSMGALAGSEQF
CDR3 length: 13
V gene: TRBV19
D gene: TRBD2

CDR3 protein: ASREDSGFAEAF
CDR3 length: 12
V gene: TRBV6-8
D gene: -

CDR3 protein: ASRNHRVPFQPQH
CDR3 length: 13
V gene: TRBV6-8
D gene: -

CDR3 protein: ATSGEAEAF
CDR3 length: 9
V gene: TRBV6-7
D gene: -

CDR3 protein: ASSIWGYGQPQH
CDR3 length: 12
V gene: TRBV19
D gene: -

CDR3 protein: ASSYTQTTEAF
CDR3 length: 11
V gene: TRBV6-8
D gene: -

CDR3 protein: ASSDRVGYGYT
CDR3 length: 11
V gene: TRBV6-8
D gene: TRBD1

CDR3 protein: ASSQVTVNTEAF
CDR3 length: 12
V gene: TRBV11-3
D gene: -

CDR3 protein: ASSLRFSTGGSPLH
CDR3 length: 14
V gene: TRBV11-3
D gene: TRBD1

CDR3 protein: ASSPALNTGELF
CDR3 length: 12
V gene: TRBV9
D gene: -

CDR3 protein: ASSVPGQNSPLH
CDR3 length: 12
V gene: TRBV9
D gene: TRBD1

CDR3 protein: ASSRTVNTEAF
CDR3 length: 11
V gene: TRBV6-8
D gene: -

CDR3 protein: ASSQAGAGDTQY
CDR3 length: 12
V gene: TRBV7-7
D gene: TRBD2

CDR3 protein: ASSPTRGQGGNQPQH
CDR3 length: 15
V gene: TRBV18
D gene: -

CDR3 protein: ASRAQGADNSPLH
CDR3 length: 13
V gene: TRBV2
D gene: TRBD1

CDR3 protein: ASSIPPYEQY
CDR3 length: 10
V gene: TRBV19
D gene: -

CDR3 protein: ASTRDKGRKLF
CDR3 length: 11
V gene: TRBV9
D gene: -

CDR3 protein: ASSSDRNTEAF
CDR3 length: 11
V gene: TRBV7-2
D gene: -

CDR3 protein: ASSQDFGTVDEQY
CDR3 length: 13
V gene: TRBV4-1
D gene: TRBD1

CDR3 protein: ASSASRVEQY
CDR3 length: 10
V gene: TRBV14
D gene: -

CDR3 protein: AISVTGGNYGYT
CDR3 length: 12
V gene: TRBV6-8
D gene: TRBD1

CDR3 protein: ASSWGTGFTEAF
CDR3 length: 12
V gene: TRBV11-3
D gene: TRBD1

CDR3 protein: ASSIEPPDTQY
CDR3 length: 11
V gene: TRBV19
D gene: -

CDR3 protein: ASSLGGVMGNQPQH
CDR3 length: 14
V gene: TRBV11-3
D gene: -

CDR3 protein: ASSPGLTLDLPQY
CDR3 length: 13
V gene: TRBV18
D gene: -

CDR3 protein: ASSPGTGYNQPQH
CDR3 length: 13
V gene: TRBV18
D gene: TRBD1

CDR3 protein: ASSFIGQGLAVTGELF
CDR3 length: 16
V gene: TRBV6-8
D gene: TRBD1

CDR3 protein: ASSQGAATDTQY
CDR3 length: 12
V gene: TRBV19
D gene: TRBD1

CDR3 protein: ATSRDLASGTTGELF
CDR3 length: 15
V gene: TRBV15
D gene: TRBD2

CDR3 protein: ASSLRAGGLGEQF
CDR3 length: 13
V gene: TRBV11-3
D gene: TRBD2

CDR3 protein: ASSRDSLYGYT
CDR3 length: 11
V gene: TRBV9
D gene: TRBD1

CDR3 protein: ASSTGKDYEQY
CDR3 length: 11
V gene: TRBV18
D gene: -

CDR3 protein: ASSFVDGVYEQF
CDR3 length: 12
V gene: TRBV11-3
D gene: -

CDR3 protein: ASSSRWQGAGEQY
CDR3 length: 13
V gene: TRBV19
D gene: -

CDR3 protein: ASVGLGAPDNSPLH
CDR3 length: 14
V gene: TRBV9
D gene: -

CDR3 protein: ASTRGPGTFSYNEQF
CDR3 length: 15
V gene: TRBV7-7
D gene: -

CDR3 protein: ASSAGQGPDTQY
CDR3 length: 12
V gene: TRBV9
D gene: TRBD1